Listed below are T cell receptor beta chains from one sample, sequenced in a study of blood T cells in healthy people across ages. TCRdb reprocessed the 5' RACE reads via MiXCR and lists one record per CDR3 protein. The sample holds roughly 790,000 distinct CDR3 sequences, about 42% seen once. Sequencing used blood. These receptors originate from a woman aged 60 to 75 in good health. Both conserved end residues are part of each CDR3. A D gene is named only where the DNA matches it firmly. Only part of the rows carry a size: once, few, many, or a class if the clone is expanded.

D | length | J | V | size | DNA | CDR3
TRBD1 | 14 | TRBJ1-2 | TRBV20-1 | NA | TGCAGTGCTAGAGGGGACAGGGCCTACTATGGCTACACCTTC | CSARGDRAYYGYTF
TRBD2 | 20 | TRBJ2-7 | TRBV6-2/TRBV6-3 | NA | TGTGCCAGCAGTCCCCTCGAACCCGGGACTAGCGGGAGGGTCAGCTACGAGCAGTACTTC | CASSPLEPGTSGRVSYEQYF
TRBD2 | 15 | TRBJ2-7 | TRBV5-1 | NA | TGCGCCAGCAGCTTCGAGACTAGCGGGAGTCACGAGCAGTACTTC | CASSFETSGSHEQYF
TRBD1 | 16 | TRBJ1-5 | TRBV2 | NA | TGTGCCAGCAGTGAAGCGCCGGACAGGGGCTATCAGCCCCAGCATTTT | CASSEAPDRGYQPQHF
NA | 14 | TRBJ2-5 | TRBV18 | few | TGTGCCAGCTCACCGAGGCACATCCAAGAGACCCAGTACTTC | CASSPRHIQETQYF
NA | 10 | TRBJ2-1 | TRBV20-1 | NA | TGCAGTGCTAGCTTTGATGAGCAGTTCTTC | CSASFDEQFF
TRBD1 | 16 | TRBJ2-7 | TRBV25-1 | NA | TGTACCAGCAGTGCTTGGGGACAGGGAGGTAAGGACGAGCAGTACTTC | CTSSAWGQGGKDEQYF
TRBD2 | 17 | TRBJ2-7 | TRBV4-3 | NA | TGCGCCAGCAGCCAAGGGGTTACTAGCGGGAGGGCCAGGGAGCAGTACTTC | CASSQGVTSGRAREQYF
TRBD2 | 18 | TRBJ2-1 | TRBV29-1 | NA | TGCAGCGCCCGTCGGCGGGAGGGTTTCACTAGCTCCTACAATGAGCAGTTCTTC | CSARRREGFTSSYNEQFF
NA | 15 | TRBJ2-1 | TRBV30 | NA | TGTGCCTGGAGTGTCGGAGCGAGCCCATACAATGAGCAGTTCTTC | CAWSVGASPYNEQFF
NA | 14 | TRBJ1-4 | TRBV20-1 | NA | TGCAGTGCTAGAGAGAGGGTTGGGGGGGAAAAACTGTTTTTT | CSARERVGGEKLFF
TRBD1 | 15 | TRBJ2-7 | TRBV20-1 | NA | TGCAGTGCTACCTACACCGACAGGGGAGAATACGAGCAGTACTTC | CSATYTDRGEYEQYF
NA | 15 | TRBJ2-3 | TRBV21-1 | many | TGTGCCAGCAGCGCCCGACTAGAAGGAACAGATACGCAGTATTTT | CASSARLEGTDTQYF